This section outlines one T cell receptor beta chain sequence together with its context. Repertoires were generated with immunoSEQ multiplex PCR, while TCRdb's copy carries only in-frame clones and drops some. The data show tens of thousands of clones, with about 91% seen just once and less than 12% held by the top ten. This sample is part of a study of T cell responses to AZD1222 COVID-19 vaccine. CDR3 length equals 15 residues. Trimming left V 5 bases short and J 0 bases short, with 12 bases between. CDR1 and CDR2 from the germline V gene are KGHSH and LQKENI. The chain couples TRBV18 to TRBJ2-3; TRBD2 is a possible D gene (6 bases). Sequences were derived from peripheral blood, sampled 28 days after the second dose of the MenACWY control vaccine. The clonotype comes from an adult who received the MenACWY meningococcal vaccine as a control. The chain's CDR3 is CASSATGLSTDTQYF. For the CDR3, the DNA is TGTGCCAGCTCAGCCACGGGACTTAGCACAGATACGCAGTATTTT.